This entry features one TCR beta chain sequence. No antigen is known for it. The assay was immunoSEQ multiplex PCR, and TCRdb's table has in-frame clones only and misses some. The sample yields roughly 100,000 clones, roughly 80% seen once. Trimming stripped 0 bases from V and 3 bases from J, with 7 bases between. Germline V CDR1 and CDR2: SGDLS, YYNGEE. The CDR3 is made up of 14 amino acids. This record comes from a study of T cell responses to AZD1222 COVID-19 vaccine. Study-wide context: Pooling of second doses given at about 4 or about 12 weeks was done. Regarding the study as a whole: Two AZD1222 administrations were followed by greater Spike-specific TCR breadth and depth. It should be noted that donors were predominantly white British and more often female, and clonal diversity was possibly underestimated.

The clonotype comes from an adult in good health. The sequencing used peripheral blood, collected on day 0 of AZD1222 vaccination. The V and J genes are TRBV9 and TRBJ1-3; D might be TRBD1 (6 bases). For the CDR3, the DNA is TGTGCCAGCAGCGTAGAGGGGGGTGGAAACACCATATATTTT. It codes for CASSVEGGGNTIYF.